This T cell receptor beta chain was captured in a study of long-term antiretroviral therapy in people with HIV. The immunoSEQ assay was v3.0, run at survey level. Measured with immunoSEQ multiplex PCR; TCRdb has only the in-frame clones, and not every one. The sample contains about 25,000 clones, about 86% of which appear only once. No fewer than two post-ART and no fewer than one pre-ART PBMC samples existed for each donor. V was clipped by 3 bases and J by 8 bases; unmatched bases: 4. The CDR3 runs 14 residues. Germline CDR1 and CDR2: SEHNR and FQNEAQ (reference sequence). Study-wide results and caveats: CDR3 lengths in HIV samples spanned a narrower range than controls.

Of note for this clone: The target antigen is unknown.

Sequences were derived from unsorted PBMCs, sampled 1.2 years after starting antiretroviral therapy. The receptor's source is a man aged 45-65 years with HIV. The rearrangement uses TRBV7-9 and TRBJ1-6; 7 bases map to TRBD1. CDR3 in amino acids: CASSFTGEDSPLHF. In nucleotides, the CDR3 is TGTGCCAGCAGCTTTACAGGGGAGGATTCACCCCTCCACTTT.